This record concerns one T cell receptor (beta chain) sequence. TCRdb's copy holds only in-frame clones and misses some; the assay was immunoSEQ multiplex PCR. This sample yields nearly 250,000 clones, of which 70% to 85% are seen a single time; 1.5% to 2% belongs to the top ten. The data belong to a study of blood T cell repertoires in COVID-19. For the study at large: Samples taken during acute and convalescent COVID-19 were collected in the United States, Italy and Spain. PBMCs, B-cell-depleted T cells, or T cells were the source of the cDNA or gDNA that made up the material.

Germline trimming cut 4 bases from V and 0 bases from J; bases unmatched to any gene: 3. Germline assignment: CDR1 SGHNT and CDR2 YYREEE (reference sequence). This CDR3 has 15 amino acids. The sample taken for sequencing was peripheral blood. This chain connects TRBV5-4 to TRBJ1-4, with 7 bases identical to TRBD1. The sequence came from a woman over 75 with acute or convalescent COVID-19. The CDR3 region is CASSPTGATNEKLFF. In nucleotides, the CDR3 is TGTGCCAGCAGCCCTACAGGGGCAACTAATGAAAAACTGTTTTTT.